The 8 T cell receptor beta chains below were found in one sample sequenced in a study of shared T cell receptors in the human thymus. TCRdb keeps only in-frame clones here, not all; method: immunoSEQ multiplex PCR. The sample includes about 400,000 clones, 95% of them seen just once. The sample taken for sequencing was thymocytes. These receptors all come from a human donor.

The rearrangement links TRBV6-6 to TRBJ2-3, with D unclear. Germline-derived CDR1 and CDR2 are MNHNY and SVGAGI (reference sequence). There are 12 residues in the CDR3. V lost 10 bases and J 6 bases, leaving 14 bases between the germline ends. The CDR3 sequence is CATEQNGDTQYF. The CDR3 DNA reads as TGTGCCACCGAACAGAACGGGGATACGCAGTATTTT.

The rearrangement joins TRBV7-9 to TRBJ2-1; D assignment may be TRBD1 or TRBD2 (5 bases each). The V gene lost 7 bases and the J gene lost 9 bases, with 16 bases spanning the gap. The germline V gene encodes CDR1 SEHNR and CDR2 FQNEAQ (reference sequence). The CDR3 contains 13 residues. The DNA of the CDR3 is TGTGCCAGCAAGGGATTAGAGGGGAGTGAGCAGTTCTTC. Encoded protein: CASKGLEGSEQFF.

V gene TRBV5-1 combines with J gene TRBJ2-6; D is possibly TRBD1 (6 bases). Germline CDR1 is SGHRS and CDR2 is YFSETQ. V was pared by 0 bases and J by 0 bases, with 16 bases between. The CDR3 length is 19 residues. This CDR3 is CASSLVPDRPDSGANVLTF. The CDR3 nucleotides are TGCGCCAGCAGCTTGGTGCCGGACAGACCCGACTCTGGGGCCAACGTCCTGACTTTC.

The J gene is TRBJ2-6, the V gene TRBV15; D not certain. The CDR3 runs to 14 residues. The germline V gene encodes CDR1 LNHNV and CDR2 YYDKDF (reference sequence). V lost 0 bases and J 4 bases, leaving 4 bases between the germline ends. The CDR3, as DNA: TGTGCCACCAGCAGAGAGGTCGGGGCCAACGTCCTGACTTTC. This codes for CATSREVGANVLTF.

CDR3 protein: CASSFAVGRLNEKLFF. In DNA, the CDR3 is TGTGCCAGCAGCTTTGCTGTGGGGCGGTTGAATGAAAAACTGTTTTTT. The genes are TRBV11-2 and TRBJ1-4; tentatively, D is TRBD1 (5 bases). Germline V CDR1 and CDR2: SGHAT, FQNNGV. There are 16 residues in the CDR3. Trimming removed 3 bases at V and 5 bases at J, with 16 bases between.

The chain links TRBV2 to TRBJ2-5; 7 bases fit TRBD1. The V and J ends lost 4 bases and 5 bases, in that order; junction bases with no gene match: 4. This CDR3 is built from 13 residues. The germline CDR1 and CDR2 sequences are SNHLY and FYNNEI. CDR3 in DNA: TGTGCCAGCAGTGTTGACAGGGATGAGACCCAGTACTTC. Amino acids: CASSVDRDETQYF.

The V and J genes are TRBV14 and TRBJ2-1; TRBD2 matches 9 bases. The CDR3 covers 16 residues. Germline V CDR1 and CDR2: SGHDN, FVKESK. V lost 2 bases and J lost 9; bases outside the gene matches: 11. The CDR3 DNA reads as TGTGCCAGCAGCCAACCTCCGAGTAGCGGGGGACGTGAGCAGTTCTTC. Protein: CASSQPPSSGGREQFF.

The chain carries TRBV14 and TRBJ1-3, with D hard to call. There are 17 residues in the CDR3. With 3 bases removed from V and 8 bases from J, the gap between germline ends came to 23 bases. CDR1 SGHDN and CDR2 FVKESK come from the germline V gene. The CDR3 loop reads CASSHRPPDDQQHTIYF. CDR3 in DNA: TGTGCCAGCAGCCACCGTCCTCCGGACGATCAGCAGCACACCATATATTTT.